This record looks at one T cell receptor beta chain sequence and its context. Its target is not known. Germline V CDR1 and CDR2: MNHNS, SASEGT. The CDR3 contains 13 residues. Deletions cut 9 bases from V and 1 base from J, with 10 bases between. Donors comprised healthy HIV-negative adults lacking recent acute infections or vaccinations. The sample comes from a study of shared clonotypes between healthy human individuals. Study context: Donor ages ranged 18 to 49 years: a couple of women, a few men. Study-wide results and limits: In contrast to clonotypes shared by all four donors, non-shared clonotypes had lower generation probabilities. Among donors, sharing of clonotypes was expected to be affected by sequencing depth.

Only in-frame clones appear in the TCRdb table, and some are missing; sequencing was by immunoSEQ multiplex PCR. The sample includes roughly 1,100,000 clones, about three quarters seen only once; the top ten take 1.4%. Sequenced: memory CD4+ T cells sorted from blood. Subset given: CD45RA-negative fraction. The chain links TRBV6-1 to TRBJ1-5; D may be TRBD1 (5 bases). This TCR came from a man aged 18 to 29 in good health. CDR3 in amino acids: CASGRDSNQPQHF. The CDR3 DNA is TGTGCCAGTGGGAGGGACAGCAATCAGCCCCAGCATTTT.